The 12 T cell receptor beta chains listed next were all sequenced from one sample in a study of shared clonotypes between healthy human individuals. Naive CD8 cells lacked CD45RO and underwent positive selection for CCR7, leaving out terminally differentiated effector memory CD45RA+ cells. Measured with immunoSEQ multiplex PCR; TCRdb has only the in-frame clones, and not every one. Among around 600,000 clones, around 95% were seen once, and the ten largest hold approximately 0.11%. Sequencing was done on a sample of naive CD8+ T cells sorted from blood. These receptors came from a woman in her twenties or thirties in good health.

V and J are TRBV28 and TRBJ2-7, with D maybe TRBD2 (5 bases). V lost 3 bases, J lost 4 bases, and 13 bases lay in between. CDR1 MDHEN and CDR2 SYDVKM come from the germline V gene. The CDR3 has 14 amino acids. Here the CDR3 reads CASSLWTALYEQYF. The CDR3 region has the DNA TGTGCCAGCAGTTTGTGGACTGCCCTGTACGAGCAGTACTTC.

The table lists this clone with a count of one. This sequence joins TRBV19 and TRBJ1-2; tentatively, D is TRBD1 (5 bases). Looked up from germline, CDR1 is LNHDA and CDR2 is SQIVND (reference sequence). V was cut by 5 bases and J by 4 bases, with 20 bases left in between. The CDR3 spans 16 residues. In nucleotides, the CDR3 is TGTGCCAGTAGTCCAGGGACTTCTCAGGAGGTCTATGGCTACACCTTC. Translation: CASSPGTSQEVYGYTF.

This chain joins TRBV13 and TRBJ1-4; D call uncertain. The CDR3 consists of 13 residues. CDR1 and CDR2 from the germline V gene are PRHDT and FYEKMQ (reference sequence). V gave up 2 bases and J gave up 8 bases, with 9 bases separating them. CDR3 coding DNA: TGTGCCAGCAGCTTAAATCCGGGGGAAAAACTGTTTTTT. This sequence encodes CASSLNPGEKLFF.

The CDR3 coding sequence is TGTGCCAGCAGCTCAGCTCCCACATCACCTTTCTTT. It codes for CASSSAPTSPFF. V is TRBV11-2 and J is TRBJ1-1; D unresolved. Germline V gene lookup returns CDR1 SGHAT and CDR2 FQNNGV. Trimming left V 4 bases short and J 12 bases short, with 15 bases between. The CDR3 has 12 amino acids.

The chain is built from TRBV7-9 and TRBJ2-7; D ambiguous. V lost 5 bases to trimming and J lost 4 bases, with 12 bases between them. The CDR3 is 13 amino acids. Germline CDR1 is SEHNR and CDR2 is FQNEAQ (reference sequence). This CDR3 reads CASSPKSRYEQYF. The CDR3 DNA reads as TGTGCCAGCAGCCCCAAGTCGCGATACGAGCAGTACTTC.

The rearrangement uses TRBV2 and TRBJ2-7, with 9 bases matching TRBD2. This CDR3 is 14 amino acids long. The germline V gene encodes CDR1 SNHLY and CDR2 FYNNEI. V lost 6 bases and J lost 5; bases outside the gene matches: 8. In DNA, the CDR3 is TGTGCCAGCAGCGAGGCTCTAGCGGGAAACGAGCAGTACTTC. This encodes CASSEALAGNEQYF.

The gene calls are TRBV13 and TRBJ2-3; weak D call: TRBD2 (5 bases). V was clipped by 2 bases and J by 4 bases, with 7 bases between them. The CDR3 has 13 residues. The V gene's germline CDR1 is PRHDT and CDR2 FYEKMQ (reference sequence). This CDR3 is CASSLKGADTQYF. CDR3 in DNA: TGTGCCAGCAGCTTAAAGGGAGCAGATACGCAGTATTTT.

The genes are TRBV5-4 and TRBJ1-2; no reliable D call. Germline lookup yields CDR1 SGHNT and CDR2 YYREEE (reference sequence). Deletions cut 3 bases from V and 0 bases from J, with 9 bases between. The CDR3 runs 14 residues. The CDR3 nucleotides are TGTGCCAGCAGCTCAGCCCGGTCTAACTATGGCTACACCTTC. Protein product: CASSSARSNYGYTF.

The rearrangement joins TRBV13 to TRBJ2-1; the D is unclear. CDR3 size: 13 residues. Per germline, CDR1 PRHDT and CDR2 FYEKMQ (reference sequence). Trimming removed 1 base from V and 7 bases from J, with 8 bases in between. The CDR3 reads CASSLVRANEQFF. DNA for the CDR3: TGTGCCAGCAGCTTAGTTCGGGCGAATGAGCAGTTCTTC.

The genes are TRBV2 and TRBJ1-1; D remains unclear. The V and J ends lost 7 bases and 11 bases respectively, with 8 bases between them. Germline CDR1 reads SNHLY; CDR2 reads FYNNEI. The CDR3 runs to 9 residues. The CDR3 spells CASMTVAFF. CDR3 bases: TGTGCCAGCATGACGGTGGCTTTCTTT.

The chain recombines TRBV4-1 with TRBJ1-5, with no clear D. Trimming shortened V by 2 bases and J by 6 bases, and 14 bases separated the two germline ends. CDR1 is MGHRA, CDR2 YSYEKL, per germline. This CDR3 contains 15 residues. For the CDR3, the DNA is TGCGCCAGCAGCCAATCGGCCGGTGAGATTCAGCCCCAGCATTTT. Its translation is CASSQSAGEIQPQHF.

V gene TRBV7-9 combines with J gene TRBJ1-5; D is possibly TRBD1 (6 bases). This CDR3 is built from 13 residues. In germline, CDR1 is SEHNR, CDR2 FQNEAQ (reference sequence). V was cut by 6 bases and J by 5 bases, with 11 bases left in between. The CDR3: CASRRTEDQPQHF. The CDR3 nucleotides read TGTGCCAGCAGGAGGACAGAGGATCAGCCCCAGCATTTT.